This TCR beta chain was sequenced for a study of blood T cell repertoires in COVID-19. About the study: Spain, Italy and the United States supplied samples that represented acute and convalescent COVID-19. Sources were T cells, B-cell-depleted T cells, or PBMCs; the material itself was cDNA or gDNA.

The CDR3 consists of 14 residues. The V gene end was trimmed by 4 bases and the J gene end by 8 bases; junction bases not matched to a gene: 10. CDR1 and CDR2 (germline): MNHNY, SVGAGI (reference sequence). In the original processing: Nucleated cell number was recorded as an estimate derived from reference gene primer amplification. Profiling relied on immunoSEQ multiplex PCR, and the TCRdb table lists in-frame clones only, not all of them. Clone size and V and J calls were adopted from that table, with D and trimming inferred from the DNA. The sample holds more than 70,000 clones; nearly 90% are singletons and the top ten take 8% to 10%.

Sequencing was carried out using peripheral blood. This sequence was found in a man aged 50 or older with acute or convalescent COVID-19. This chain joins TRBV6-6 and TRBJ1-2; 7 nucleotides match TRBD1. The CDR3: CASSSLTGKGGYTF. CDR3 DNA: TGTGCCAGCAGTTCCCTGACAGGGAAGGGAGGCTACACCTTC.